What follows describes a single T cell receptor (beta chain). The antigen is not known. This sample includes further DNA sequences coding for the same CDR3. This record comes from a study of shared clonotypes between healthy human individuals. The study enrolled healthy HIV-negative adults without recent acute infections or vaccinations as donors. Study-level results: Non-shared clonotypes had lower generation probabilities than those shared by all four donors.

Sequenced by immunoSEQ multiplex PCR; TCRdb stores in-frame clones only, minus some. The sample carries 1.5 million to 1.9 million clones, approximately 98% recorded once. This CDR3 has 14 residues. CDR1 SGDLS and CDR2 YYNGEE come from the germline V gene. Trimming shortened V by 0 bases and J by 3 bases, and 10 bases separated the two germline ends. The chain combines TRBV9 with TRBJ2-7; D is ambiguous. The sequence was obtained from a young man in good health. The sequencing sample was made of naive CD4+ T cells sorted from blood. Described subset: CD45RA+ positively selected. This CDR3 reads CASSVGVVSYEQYF. In DNA form, the CDR3 reads TGTGCCAGCAGCGTAGGGGTGGTAAGCTACGAGCAGTACTTC. The full variable domain, completed using reference TRBV9 and TRBJ2-7, is DSGVTQTPKHLITATGQRVTLRCSPRSGDLSVYWYQQSLDQGLQFLIQYYNGEERAKGNILERFSAQQFPDLHSELNLSSLELGDSALYFCASSVGVVSYEQYFGPGTRLTVT.